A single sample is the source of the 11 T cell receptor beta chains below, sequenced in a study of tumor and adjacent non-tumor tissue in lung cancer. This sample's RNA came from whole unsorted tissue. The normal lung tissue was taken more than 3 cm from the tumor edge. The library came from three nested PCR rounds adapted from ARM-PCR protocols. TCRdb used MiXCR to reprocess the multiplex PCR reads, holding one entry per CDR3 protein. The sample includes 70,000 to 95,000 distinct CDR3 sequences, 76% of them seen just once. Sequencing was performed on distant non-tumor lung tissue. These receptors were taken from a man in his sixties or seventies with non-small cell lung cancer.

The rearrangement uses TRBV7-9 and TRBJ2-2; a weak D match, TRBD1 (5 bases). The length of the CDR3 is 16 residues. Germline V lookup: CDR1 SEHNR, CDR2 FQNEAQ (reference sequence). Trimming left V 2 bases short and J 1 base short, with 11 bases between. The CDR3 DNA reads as TGTGCCAGCAGCTTACCAGGGATTCAGAACACCGGGGAGCTGTTTTTT. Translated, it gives CASSLPGIQNTGELFF.

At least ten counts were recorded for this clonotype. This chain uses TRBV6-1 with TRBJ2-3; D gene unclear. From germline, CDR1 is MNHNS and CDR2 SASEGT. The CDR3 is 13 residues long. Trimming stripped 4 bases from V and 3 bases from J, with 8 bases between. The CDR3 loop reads CASSAGVTDTQYF. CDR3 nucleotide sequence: TGTGCCAGCAGTGCCGGCGTGACAGATACGCAGTATTTT.

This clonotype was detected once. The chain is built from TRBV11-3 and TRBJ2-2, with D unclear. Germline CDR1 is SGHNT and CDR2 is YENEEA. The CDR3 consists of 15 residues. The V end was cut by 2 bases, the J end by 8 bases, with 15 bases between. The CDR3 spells CASSLNPATTGELFF. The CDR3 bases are TGTGCCAGCAGCTTAAATCCGGCAACCACAGGGGAGCTGTTTTTT.

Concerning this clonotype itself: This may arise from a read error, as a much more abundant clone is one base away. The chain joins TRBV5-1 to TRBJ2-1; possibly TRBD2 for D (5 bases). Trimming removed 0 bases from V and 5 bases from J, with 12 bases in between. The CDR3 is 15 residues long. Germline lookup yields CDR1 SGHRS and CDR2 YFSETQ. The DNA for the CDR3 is TGCGCCAGCAGCTTGGGTTGGTCTAGCAACAATGAGCAGTTCTTC. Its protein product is CASSLGWSSNNEQFF.

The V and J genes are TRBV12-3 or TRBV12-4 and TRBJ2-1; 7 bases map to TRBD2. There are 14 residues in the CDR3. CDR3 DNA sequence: TGTGCTTGCACTGAGAGCGGGACCTACAATGAGCAGTTCTTC. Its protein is CACTESGTYNEQFF.

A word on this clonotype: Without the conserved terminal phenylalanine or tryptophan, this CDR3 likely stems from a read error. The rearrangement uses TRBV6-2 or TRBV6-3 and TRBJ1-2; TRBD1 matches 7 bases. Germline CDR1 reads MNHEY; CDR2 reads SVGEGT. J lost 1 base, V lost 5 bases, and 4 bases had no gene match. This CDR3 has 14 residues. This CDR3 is CASSTDRINYGYTI. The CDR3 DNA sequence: TGTGCCAGCAGTACGGACAGGATTAACTATGGCTACACCATC.

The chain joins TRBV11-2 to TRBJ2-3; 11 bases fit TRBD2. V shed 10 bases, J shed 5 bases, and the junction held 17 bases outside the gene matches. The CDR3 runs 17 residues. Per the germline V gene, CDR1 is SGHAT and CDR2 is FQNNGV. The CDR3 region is CANSPRLAGRHRDTQYF. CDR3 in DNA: TGTGCCAACAGTCCTAGACTAGCGGGGAGGCATCGAGATACGCAGTATTTT.

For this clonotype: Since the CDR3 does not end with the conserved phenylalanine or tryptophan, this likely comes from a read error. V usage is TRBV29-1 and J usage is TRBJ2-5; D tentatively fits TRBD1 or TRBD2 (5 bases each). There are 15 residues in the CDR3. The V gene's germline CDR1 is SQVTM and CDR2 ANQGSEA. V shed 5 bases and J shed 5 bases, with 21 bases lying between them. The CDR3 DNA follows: TGCAGCGTTCGCCGGGACGGGATTGGTGAGGAGACCCAGTACATC. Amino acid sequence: CSVRRDGIGEETQYI.

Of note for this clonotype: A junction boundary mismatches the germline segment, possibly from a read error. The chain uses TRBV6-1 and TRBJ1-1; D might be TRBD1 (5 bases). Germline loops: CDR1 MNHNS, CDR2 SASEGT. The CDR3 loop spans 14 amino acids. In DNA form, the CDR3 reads TGTGCCAGCACTGTAGGGGTCCTGAACACAGAAGCTTTCTTT. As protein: CASTVGVLNTEAFF.

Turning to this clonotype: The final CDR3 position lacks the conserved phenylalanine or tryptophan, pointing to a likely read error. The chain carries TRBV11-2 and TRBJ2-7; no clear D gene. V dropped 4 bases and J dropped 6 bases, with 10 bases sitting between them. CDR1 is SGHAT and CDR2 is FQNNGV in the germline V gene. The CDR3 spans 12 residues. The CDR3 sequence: CASSSGRSEQYS. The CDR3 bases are TGTGCCAGCAGCTCTGGCAGGTCCGAGCAGTACTCC.

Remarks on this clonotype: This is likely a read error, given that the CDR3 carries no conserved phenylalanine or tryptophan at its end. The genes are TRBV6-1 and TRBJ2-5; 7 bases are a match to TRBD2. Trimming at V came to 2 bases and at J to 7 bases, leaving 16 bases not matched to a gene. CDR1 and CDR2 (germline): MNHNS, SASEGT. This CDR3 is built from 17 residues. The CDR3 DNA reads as TGTGCCAGCAGTGAAAGGGTCACAGGCGGGGGTGGAGCGACCCAGTACTTA. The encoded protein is CASSERVTGGGGATQYL.